Listed below are T cell receptor beta chains from one sample, sequenced in a study of T-cell reconstitution after alpha-beta-depleted transplantation in children. TCRdb called the PCR reads again in MiXCR, with one record for every CDR3 protein. The sample records more than 150,000 distinct CDR3 sequences, about 6.3% being singletons. The sample in question was PBMCs from the stem cell graft donor, obtained from the stem cell graft. The receptors were gathered from a human donor who donated a stem cell graft to a child with Wiskott-Aldrich syndrome. Each CDR3 is given with its conserved first and last residue. Each record gives: J gene, clone size, D gene, V gene, CDR3 protein, CDR3 DNA. A D gene is named only where the DNA matches it firmly. Not all rows give a size; the values are once, few, many and, for expanded clones, a class.

TRBJ2-2 many TRBD2 TRBV5-1 CASSPGLAGGPNTGELFF TGCGCCAGCAGCCCGGGACTAGCGGGGGGGCCAAACACCGGGGAGCTGTTTTTT
TRBJ1-1 . TRBD1 TRBV5-1 CASSLDWGQEAFF TGCGCCAGCAGCTTGGATTGGGGACAGGAAGCTTTCTTT
TRBJ1-5 many . TRBV28 CASSLLLTAGGQPQHF TGTGCCAGCAGTCTCCTTCTGACGGCTGGGGGACAGCCCCAGCATTTT
TRBJ1-1 . TRBD1 TRBV7-2 CASSSLDRGKTEAFF TGTGCCAGCAGCTCCCTGGACAGGGGGAAGACTGAAGCTTTCTTT
TRBJ2-5 many . TRBV6-1 CATMDGESYQETQYF TGTGCCACTATGGACGGAGAGAGCTACCAAGAGACCCAGTACTTC
TRBJ1-5 many . TRBV29-1 CSVVAGNQPQHF TGCAGCGTTGTGGCAGGCAATCAGCCCCAGCATTTT
TRBJ2-2 . TRBD1 TRBV3-1 CASSLGVGGYNGELFF TGTGCCAGCAGCCTAGGAGTAGGGGGCTATAACGGGGAGCTGTTTTTT
TRBJ1-2 many TRBD1 TRBV15 CATSTGTGGLGYTF TGTGCCACCAGTACCGGGACAGGGGGCCTTGGCTACACCTTC
TRBJ1-2 few . TRBV7-9 CASSLESEGSYGYTF TGTGCCAGCAGCTTAGAGTCAGAAGGAAGCTATGGCTACACCTTC
TRBJ2-7 many . TRBV12-3/TRBV12-4 CASSLQGWTYEQYF TGTGCCAGCAGTTTACAGGGATGGACCTACGAGCAGTACTTC
TRBJ2-7 many . TRBV6-5 CASSYSGSRAYEQYF TGTGCCAGCAGTTACAGTGGGAGTAGGGCCTACGAGCAGTACTTC
TRBJ1-2 many TRBD1 TRBV20-1 CSAAGTANYGYTF TGCAGTGCTGCCGGGACAGCGAACTATGGCTACACCTTC
TRBJ2-7 many . TRBV29-1 CSVLVFTGLDEQYF TGCAGCGTCTTAGTATTTACAGGACTGGACGAGCAGTACTTC
TRBJ2-7 many TRBD1 TRBV6-5 CASSYAAGQGAYEQYF TGTGCCAGCAGTTACGCCGCGGGACAGGGGGCCTACGAGCAGTACTTC
TRBJ2-2 . TRBD2 TRBV20-1 CCARDLRDYRNTGELFF TGCTGTGCTAGAGATTTGCGGGACTACCGCAACACCGGGGAGCTGTTTTTT
TRBJ1-1 few . TRBV19 CASSMGTLNTEAFF TGTGCCAGTAGTATGGGCACTTTGAACACTGAAGCTTTCTTT
TRBJ2-3 many . TRBV5-1 CASSLERMTDTQYF TGCGCCAGCAGCTTAGAAAGAATGACAGATACGCAGTATTTT
TRBJ1-1 many . TRBV20-1 CSARRGNMNTEAFF TGCAGTGCTAGAAGAGGGAACATGAACACTGAAGCTTTCTTT
TRBJ1-4 many TRBD1 TRBV12-3/TRBV12-4 CASSSADRAVTPNEKLFF TGTGCCAGCAGTTCCGCGGACAGGGCCGTAACCCCTAATGAAAAACTGTTTTTT
TRBJ2-3 many . TRBV9 CASSPGRDHTEGPQYF TGTGCCAGCAGCCCCGGACGGGACCACACAGAAGGCCCCCAGTATTTT
TRBJ1-1 . . TRBV7-2 CASSLGVSAFF TGTGCCAGCAGCTTAGGGGTATCAGCTTTCTTT
TRBJ1-1 many . TRBV6-5 CASGFTEAFF TGTGCCAGCGGGTTTACTGAAGCTTTCTTT